This passage covers 19 T cell receptor beta chains from one sample sequenced in a study of tumor-infiltrating lymphocytes in primary liver carcinoma. Blood RNA came from unsorted whole blood; germline DNA was also extracted. Total RNA (roughly 0.45 ug) served as template for TCR beta cDNA synthesis primed by a constant-region primer. Three nested multiplex PCR rounds, a slightly modified ARM-PCR method, built the TCR beta libraries. The first two PCR rounds used TRBV1-TRBV30 forward primers with a C-beta reverse primer, 9 to 11 cycles each. TCRdb reprocessed the multiplex PCR reads with MiXCR, giving one entry per CDR3 protein. The data show some 190,000 distinct CDR3 sequences, 60% seen once. Material for sequencing was peripheral blood. These receptors came from a man in his forties with primary liver carcinoma and hepatitis B virus infection.

The chain couples TRBV12-3 or TRBV12-4 to TRBJ2-1; 9 bases are a match to TRBD2. V trimming: 1 base; J trimming: 7 bases; junction bases outside the gene matches: 2. This CDR3 is 14 amino acids long. CDR3 sequence reads: CASSLGLAGNEQFF. The CDR3, as DNA: TGTGCCAGCAGTTTAGGGCTAGCGGGAAATGAGCAGTTCTTC.

Regarding this clonotype: A read error is possible here, since a much larger clone lies one base away. The rearrangement uses TRBV29-1 and TRBJ2-5, with 8 bases matching TRBD2. Germline CDR1 is SQVTM and CDR2 is ANQGSEA. Trimming removed 5 bases from V and 5 bases from J; junction bases left unmatched: 10. CDR3 length: 14 amino acids. The CDR3: CSVLSGIGSETQYF. The CDR3 DNA reads as TGCAGCGTTCTTAGCGGGATAGGATCCGAGACCCAGTACTTC. Using reference TRBV29-1 and TRBJ2-5 for the parts outside the CDR3, the full variable domain is SAVISQKPSRDICQRGTSLTIQCQVDSQVTMMFWYRQQPGQSLTLIATANQGSEATYESGFVIDKFPISRPNLTFSTLTVSNMSPEDSSIYLCSVLSGIGSETQYFGPGTRLLVL.

A note on this clonotype: At one boundary the junction diverges from the germline segment, which might be a read error. This chain uses TRBV10-3 with TRBJ1-4; 7 bases align to TRBD1. CDR1 ENHRY and CDR2 SYGVKD come from the germline V gene. The CDR3 totals 16 residues. Here the CDR3 reads CAISQGQMATNEKLSF. The CDR3 DNA reads TGTGCCATCAGTCAGGGACAGATGGCAACTAATGAAAAACTGTCTTTT.

Many counts were recorded for this clonotype. This sequence joins TRBV11-3 and TRBJ2-3; the match to TRBD1 covers 9 bases. The CDR3 extends over 15 amino acids. V trimming: 5 bases; J trimming: 1 base; junction bases outside the gene matches: 4. CDR1 and CDR2 from the germline V gene are SGHNT and YENEEA. The CDR3 is CASSPRTGGTDTQYF. In DNA, the CDR3 is TGTGCCAGCAGCCCGCGGACAGGGGGCACAGATACGCAGTATTTT.

About this clonotype itself: The junction departs from the called germline gene at one end, perhaps through a read error. The chain is built from TRBV12-3 or TRBV12-4 and TRBJ2-1; D call uncertain. This CDR3 region has 15 residues. CDR3 amino acids: CTSSPHLSSYNEQFF. The CDR3 nucleotides read TGTACCAGCAGTCCCCACTTGAGCTCTTACAATGAGCAGTTCTTC.

This clonotype has just a few counts. The chain carries TRBV29-1 and TRBJ2-3; unclear D gene. Trimming took 0 bases from V and 5 from J, leaving 6 bases between them. Looked up from germline, CDR1 is SQVTM and CDR2 is ANQGSEA. The length of the CDR3 is 12 residues. CDR3 region: CSVEDSEDTQYF. The CDR3 DNA reads TGCAGCGTTGAAGATTCAGAAGATACGCAGTATTTT.

There are many counts of this clonotype. The chain has TRBV11-1 and TRBJ2-2; D ambiguous. This CDR3 is built from 15 residues. The germline V gene has CDR1 SGHAT and CDR2 FQDESV (reference sequence). Trimming pared 3 bases from V and 0 bases from J, leaving 8 bases between. CDR3 nucleotide sequence: TGTGCCAGCAGCTTGGGCACTCCGAACACCGGGGAGCTGTTTTTT. Protein product: CASSLGTPNTGELFF.

J is TRBJ2-3 and V is TRBV12-3 or TRBV12-4; 7 bases agree with TRBD2. The CDR3 extends over 14 amino acids. The J segment lost 2 bases and the V segment lost 9 bases, leaving 8 bases of the junction unmatched. CDR3 amino acids: CARTETSYTDTQYF. CDR3 nucleotide sequence: TGTGCCAGAACCGAGACTAGCTACACAGATACGCAGTATTTT.

The count of this clonotype is one. One junction end does not reproduce the germline sequence, and a read error may be involved. The J gene is TRBJ1-1, the V gene TRBV11-2; 7 bases are shared with TRBD1. The CDR3 length is 15 residues. Germline assignment: CDR1 SGHAT and CDR2 FQNNGV. This CDR3 reads CDSSPLGQGGTEAFF. The CDR3, as DNA: TGTGACAGCAGCCCACTGGGGCAGGGGGGTACTGAAGCTTTCTTT.

This clonotype was observed a few times. J is TRBJ1-5 and V is TRBV29-1, with D unclear. V was pared by 4 bases and J by 0 bases, with 7 bases between. The CDR3 is 13 amino acids. In germline, CDR1 is SQVTM, CDR2 ANQGSEA. The DNA of the CDR3 is TGCAGCGTTGGGGCAAATAGCAATCAGCCCCAGCATTTT. As protein: CSVGANSNQPQHF. Supplemented by reference TRBV29-1 and TRBJ1-5, the full variable domain reads SAVISQKPSRDICQRGTSLTIQCQVDSQVTMMFWYRQQPGQSLTLIATANQGSEATYESGFVIDKFPISRPNLTFSTLTVSNMSPEDSSIYLCSVGANSNQPQHFGDGTRLSIL.

The genes are TRBV5-1 and TRBJ2-3; 14 bases fit TRBD2. CDR1 and CDR2 (germline): SGHRS, YFSETQ. Germline trimming cut 3 bases from V and 4 bases from J; bases unmatched to any gene: 4. The CDR3 loop spans 16 amino acids. The CDR3 sequence: CASSSGLAGGADTQYF. The CDR3 bases are TGCGCCAGCAGCTCAGGACTAGCGGGAGGAGCAGATACGCAGTATTTT. The variable domain in full, with the rest retrieved from reference TRBV5-1 and TRBJ2-3, is KAGVTQTPRYLIKTRGQQVTLSCSPISGHRSVSWYQQTPGQGLQFLFEYFSETQRNKGNFPGRFSGRQFSNSRSEMNVSTLELGDSALYLCASSSGLAGGADTQYFGPGTRLTVL.

In this sample, this clonotype turned up many times. The J gene is TRBJ2-1, the V gene TRBV12-3 or TRBV12-4, with 8 bases that match TRBD1. The V and J ends lost 6 bases and 7 bases, in that order; junction bases with no gene match: 8. The CDR3 has 14 residues. CDR3 nucleotide sequence: TGTGCCAGCAGCCCGACAGGGGCAAATAATGAGCAGTTCTTC. Residues: CASSPTGANNEQFF.

This clonotype was seen ten or more times. V and J are TRBV5-1 and TRBJ2-1; 8 nucleotides match TRBD2. Germline CDR1 SGHRS, CDR2 YFSETQ. The V and J ends lost 4 bases and 7 bases, in that order; junction bases with no gene match: 7. There are 14 residues in the CDR3. In nucleotides, the CDR3 is TGCGCCAGCAGCACGGGAGGGGGTTTGAATGAGCAGTTCTTC. It specifies CASSTGGGLNEQFF.

Turning to this clonotype: The junction departs from germline at one end; a sequencing error may be responsible. This chain joins TRBV29-1 and TRBJ1-1; D uncertain. In germline, CDR1 is SQVTM, CDR2 ANQGSEA. The CDR3 is 12 amino acids. The CDR3 loop is CSFRTGNTGAFF. The CDR3 DNA follows: TGCAGCTTCAGGACCGGGAACACTGGAGCTTTCTTT.

This clonotype has a count of ten or more. The chain employs TRBV11-2 and TRBJ2-3, with no clear D. The CDR3 is 16 residues long. Deletions cut 1 base from V and 1 base from J, with 12 bases between. Germline V gene lookup returns CDR1 SGHAT and CDR2 FQNNGV. The CDR3 nucleotides are TGTGCCAGCAGCTTAGGTGTCGCAGCGCGCACAGATACGCAGTATTTT. This translates into CASSLGVAARTDTQYF.

This chain joins TRBV29-1 and TRBJ1-3; no definite D call. Trimming took off 7 bases at V and 0 bases at J, with 10 bases between the two ends. The length of the CDR3 is 13 residues. Germline V lookup: CDR1 SQVTM, CDR2 ANQGSEA. This CDR3 reads CSGRRSSGNTIYF. As DNA, the CDR3 is TGCAGCGGTAGGAGGAGCTCTGGAAACACCATATATTTT.

Regarding this clonotype: A read error may produce the germline difference seen at one junction end. The chain recombines TRBV29-1 with TRBJ2-2, with TRBD2 identical over 9 bases. Germline V CDR1 and CDR2: SQVTM, ANQGSEA. The length of the CDR3 is 15 residues. In DNA form, the CDR3 reads TGCAGCCTTGAAACTAGCGGGCTGAACACCGGGGAGCTGTTTTTT. It translates to CSLETSGLNTGELFF.

Turning to this clonotype: Germline is not matched at one junction end, which may reflect a read error. The rearrangement uses TRBV11-2 and TRBJ2-7; D call uncertain. The germline CDR1 and CDR2 sequences are SGHAT and FQNNGV. The CDR3 spans 15 residues. The CDR3 coding sequence is TGTGCCCGCAGCTTAGATGAGACCGAAACCTATGAGCAGTACTTC. Protein sequence: CARSLDETETYEQYF.

As regards this clonotype: An end of the junction does not agree with germline; a read error may underlie this. The chain uses TRBV6-6 and TRBJ2-7, with 10 bases that match TRBD2. The CDR3 is made up of 16 amino acids. The germline V gene encodes CDR1 MNHNY and CDR2 SVGAGI (reference sequence). The CDR3 protein is CASSNSLAGGVNEEYF. The CDR3 nucleotides are TGTGCCAGCAGCAACTCCTTAGCGGGAGGTGTCAACGAGGAGTACTTC.